This T cell receptor beta chain was found in a study of identifying expanded T cells in peripheral blood (dated by TCRdb to between 2018 and 2021). In terms of the full investigation: Technical replicates were generated by sequencing separate aliquots of the same genomic DNA pool, with four replicates compared pairwise. General conclusions and limits of the study: The binomial model flagged about 1.3 differentially abundant clones between technical replicates but 15 to 17 over around two weeks and roughly 19 over around four weeks. Across all healthy donors, variance in clone template counts between two-week samples was found to increase significantly with total template count. Across all healthy-donor time intervals, the beta-binomial model significantly cut both the number of clones called differentially abundant and the false-positive rate. The authors expected biological variance in healthy repertoires might increase further over much longer intervals such as months to years.

V and J are truncated by 4 bases and 5 bases respectively, leaving an intervening sequence of 9 bases. The CDR3 runs 14 amino acids, cysteine and phenylalanine included. The only DNA kept is the CDR3, 42 bases in frame from the first base. Sequences SNHLY (CDR1) and FYNNEI (CDR2) are obtained from the germline V gene. Turning to this clone: Which antigen it targets is not known. Base qualities were left out, and no much larger clone turns up one base away.

During the collection period, no infections or other immune events were recorded for the healthy donors. To calibrate time-dependent variance in a beta-binomial model of T-cell clone differential abundance, blood repertoires from healthy donors were used as a training cohort. The training cohort was composed of some ten healthy donors, 3 female and 7 male. An age range of roughly 25 to 65 years, with an average of around 44 years, was recorded for the donors. Whole blood was collected from each healthy donor at three time points spaced two weeks apart and obtained from a commercial supplier. For immunosequencing, genomic DNA was extracted from unsorted whole blood. The immunoSEQ Assay, which uses bias-controlled multiplex PCR amplification of genomic DNA, was used to profile TCRbeta CDR3 regions. As for how the authors treated the data: To quantify the absolute abundance of each unique TCRbeta CDR3 region, the sequences were collapsed and filtered. Two models were used to test differential abundance: a binomial model (Fisher-equivalent) and a beta-binomial model that adds time-dependent variance fitted from healthy donors. Any clone with fewer than 5 combined templates was excluded, and a clone was called differentially abundant if its Benjamini-Hochberg FDR was below 0.01. The form v = (b*log(k)+a)^2 was used to model beta-binomial variance as a function of total template count across the two samples. The table was pulled from immuneACCESS by TCRdb, which kept in-frame rearrangements only. Such tables lose some clones; where checked, under half of the loss comes from unresolved V genes, and the rest has no known cause. That table furnishes V, J and clone size, whereas the DNA furnished D and trimming. This sample comprises 50,000 to 75,000 clones, over 80% of them detected only once. In total, the top ten clones hold roughly 18% of the sample.

Material for sequencing was blood. The source of this sequence is a person aged 18 to 75 in good health. The chain couples TRBV2 to TRBJ1-6; no D gene can be assigned with confidence. The DNA reads TGTGCCAGCAGTGCCCGCCCTAATAATTCACCCCTCCACTTT. This gives the protein CASSARPNNSPLHF.